One sample yielded the 15 T cell receptor beta chains listed below, sequenced in a study of blood T cell repertoires in COVID-19. Assay: immunoSEQ multiplex PCR; the TCRdb copy retains only in-frame clones and omits some. The sample records a few hundred thousand clones, roughly 88% being singletons. Sequenced material: PBMCs or T cells enriched from blood (not recorded which). The receptors here all came from a man aged 25-40 years who had recovered from COVID-19.

The V gene is TRBV10-3, the J gene TRBJ1-2; possibly TRBD1 for D (6 bases). The CDR3 covers 15 residues. V gave up 6 bases and J gave up 0 bases, with 14 bases separating them. Germline V CDR1 and CDR2: ENHRY, SYGVKD. CDR3 nucleotide sequence: TGTGCCATCAGGGAACGGACAGATACTAACTATGGCTACACCTTC. Translated, it gives CAIRERTDTNYGYTF.

The J gene is TRBJ2-2, the V gene TRBV5-1; D unresolved. This CDR3 contains 13 residues. Trimming took 2 bases from V and 4 from J, leaving 6 bases between them. CDR1 is SGHRS, CDR2 YFSETQ, per germline. CDR3 bases: TGCGCCAGCAGCTTAACGGGCACCGGGGAGCTGTTTTTT. It codes for CASSLTGTGELFF. The whole variable domain, filled in from reference TRBV5-1 and TRBJ2-2, reads KAGVTQTPRYLIKTRGQQVTLSCSPISGHRSVSWYQQTPGQGLQFLFEYFSETQRNKGNFPGRFSGRQFSNSRSEMNVSTLELGDSALYLCASSLTGTGELFFGEGSRLTVL.

The chain carries TRBV7-9 and TRBJ2-7; D gene unclear. Trimming shortened V by 0 bases and J by 3 bases, and 9 bases separated the two germline ends. The germline V gene has CDR1 SEHNR and CDR2 FQNEAQ (reference sequence). This CDR3 spans 14 amino acids. CDR3 sequence reads: CASSLASQYYEQYF. For the CDR3, the DNA is TGTGCCAGCAGCTTAGCGTCCCAGTACTACGAGCAGTACTTC. The variable domain in full, with the rest retrieved from reference TRBV7-9 and TRBJ2-7, is DTGVSQNPRHKITKRGQNVTFRCDPISEHNRLYWYRQTLGQGPEFLTYFQNEAQLEKSRLLSDRFSAERPKGSFSTLEIQRTEQGDSAMYLCASSLASQYYEQYFGPGTRLTVT.

This clone was seen only a few times. This rearrangement joins TRBV7-2 to TRBJ2-1; weak D call: TRBD2 (6 bases). V was clipped by 5 bases and J by 5 bases, with 13 bases between them. The germline gives CDR1 SGHTA, CDR2 FQGNSA. The CDR3 is 14 residues long. CDR3 coding DNA: TGTGCCAGCAGCCCCCAATGGGGGGACAATGAGCAGTTCTTC. This sequence encodes CASSPQWGDNEQFF.

As regards this clone: The same CDR3 can be traced to other DNA sequences in this sample. The chain uses TRBV27 and TRBJ1-1; TRBD1 might be the D (5 bases). CDR3 length: 13 amino acids. V shed 3 bases and J shed 5 bases, with 10 bases lying between them. Germline V lookup: CDR1 MNHEY, CDR2 SMNVEV (reference sequence). The CDR3 nucleotides are TGTGCCAGCAGTTTGTCTAGGGGAACTGAAGCTTTCTTT. This translates into CASSLSRGTEAFF.

The J gene is TRBJ2-1, the V gene TRBV2, with TRBD1 identical over 9 bases. The germline V gene has CDR1 SNHLY and CDR2 FYNNEI. Trimming removed 6 bases from V and 3 bases from J; junction bases left unmatched: 6. The CDR3 is made up of 15 amino acids. CDR3 in amino acids: CASRMDRGGYNEQFF. The CDR3 DNA follows: TGTGCCAGCAGAATGGACAGGGGAGGCTACAATGAGCAGTTCTTC.

In DNA, the CDR3 is TGCGCCAGCCGAAAGGGAGCGAACACCGGGGAGCTGTTTTTT. It translates to CASRKGANTGELFF. The chain has TRBV10-2 and TRBJ2-2; TRBD2 is a possible D gene (5 bases). Trimming left V 8 bases short and J 0 bases short, with 10 bases between. Germline lookup yields CDR1 WSHSY and CDR2 SAAADI. The CDR3 is made up of 14 amino acids.

This rearrangement joins TRBV7-2 to TRBJ2-1, with D possibly matching TRBD1 (5 bases). This CDR3 region has 13 residues. Germline CDR1 is SGHTA and CDR2 is FQGNSA. V was pared by 7 bases and J by 7 bases, with 14 bases between. This CDR3 is CASTILQGNEQFF. In DNA, the CDR3 is TGTGCCAGCACCATACTCCAGGGTAATGAGCAGTTCTTC.

The genes are TRBV19 and TRBJ1-2; 9 bases fit TRBD1. The CDR3 contains 16 residues. V gave up 5 bases and J gave up 0 bases; unmatched junction bases: 7. In germline, CDR1 is LNHDA, CDR2 SQIVND (reference sequence). CDR3 in amino acids: CASSSVRQGANYGYTF. The CDR3 DNA reads TGTGCCAGTAGTTCCGTTAGACAGGGGGCTAACTATGGCTACACCTTC. The full variable domain, completed using reference TRBV19 and TRBJ1-2, is DGGITQSPKYLFRKEGQNVTLSCEQNLNHDAMYWYRQDPGQGLRLIYYSQIVNDFQKGDIAEGYSVSREKKESFPLTVTSAQKNPTAFYLCASSSVRQGANYGYTFGSGTRLTVV.

The chain uses TRBV7-3 and TRBJ2-3; 11 nucleotides align to TRBD2. The J segment lost 4 bases and the V segment lost 5 bases, leaving 8 bases of the junction unmatched. Germline CDR1 reads SGHTA; CDR2 reads FQGTGA. This CDR3 comprises 16 residues. This CDR3 is CASSPIAGGPSDTQYF. The DNA for the CDR3 is TGTGCCAGCAGCCCTATAGCGGGGGGGCCATCAGATACGCAGTATTTT. The full variable domain, completed using reference TRBV7-3 and TRBJ2-3, is GAGVSQTPSNKVTEKGKYVELRCDPISGHTALYWYRQSLGQGPEFLIYFQGTGAADDSGLPNDRFFAVRPEGSVSTLKIQRTERGDSAVYLCASSPIAGGPSDTQYFGPGTRLTVL.

The table lists this clone with a count of one. The V gene is TRBV7-8, the J gene TRBJ1-2; D ambiguous. This CDR3 contains 16 residues. V was clipped by 1 base and J by 8 bases, with 20 bases between them. CDR1 and CDR2 from the germline V gene are SGHVS and FQNEAQ. The CDR3 coding sequence is TGTGCCAGCAGCTTAGGGGTTGGAGGGAGCCTTATCGGCTACACCTTC. Its translation: CASSLGVGGSLIGYTF.

This clone was recorded only once. The chain uses TRBV2 and TRBJ2-5; D perhaps matches TRBD1 (5 bases). The CDR3 spans 13 residues. Germline V gene data show CDR1 as SNHLY and CDR2 as FYNNEI. V was shortened by 3 bases and J by 2 bases, with 7 bases between the two germline ends. The DNA of the CDR3 is TGTGCCAGCAGTGATGCAGGGCAAGAGACCCAGTACTTC. As protein: CASSDAGQETQYF. The entire variable domain, with the rest obtained from reference TRBV2 and TRBJ2-5, is as follows: EPEVTQTPSHQVTQMGQEVILRCVPISNHLYFYWYRQILGQKVEFLVSFYNNEISEKSEIFDDQFSVERPDGSNFTLKIRSTKLEDSAMYFCASSDAGQETQYFGPGTRLLVL.

The genes are TRBV9 and TRBJ1-1; TRBD1 matches 7 bases. The germline CDR1 and CDR2 sequences are SGDLS and YYNGEE. With V trimmed by 0 bases and J by 6 bases, 8 bases remained unmatched. The CDR3 loop spans 15 amino acids. CDR3 bases: TGTGCCAGCAGCGTAGCCCTAAACAGGGGCCCTGAAGCTTTCTTT. Residues: CASSVALNRGPEAFF.

This chain uses TRBV5-1 with TRBJ2-5; the D gene is possibly TRBD1 (6 bases). The CDR3 covers 14 residues. CDR1 and CDR2 from the germline V gene are SGHRS and YFSETQ. The V end was cut by 4 bases, the J end by 5 bases, with 15 bases between. The CDR3 here is CASSRDNQGETQYF. DNA of the CDR3: TGCGCCAGCAGCCGGGACAACCAAGGGGAGACCCAGTACTTC.

The chain couples TRBV12-3 or TRBV12-4 to TRBJ1-2; D is undetermined. This CDR3 region has 12 residues. Trimming removed 6 bases at V and 5 bases at J, with 10 bases between. CDR3 sequence reads: CASRASWYGYTF. The DNA of the CDR3 is TGTGCCAGCAGGGCCTCTTGGTATGGCTACACCTTC.